The 22 T cell receptor beta chains below were found in one sample sequenced in a study of T-cell reconstitution after alpha-beta-depleted transplantation in children. Preparation of the TCRbeta library was carried out with unique molecular identifiers. MiXCR, run by TCRdb on the PCR reads, gives a single entry per CDR3 protein. The sample has fewer than 550,000 distinct CDR3 sequences, roughly a tenth seen once. Specimen: PBMCs, collected before TCRalphabeta/CD19-depleted stem cell transplant. The receptors shown here come from a child aged 2-15 years with inherited bone marrow failure, due to receive a stem cell transplant.

This clonotype has a count of ten or more. This rearrangement joins TRBV12-3 or TRBV12-4 to TRBJ2-7, with D perhaps assigned TRBD1 or TRBD2 (6 bases each). The CDR3 sequence is 13 residues long. Trimming cost V 4 bases and J 2 bases, with 9 bases left between them. The CDR3 sequence is CASSWGAPYEQYF. The CDR3 nucleotides are TGTGCCAGCAGTTGGGGGGCCCCCTACGAGCAGTACTTC.

This clonotype was seen at least ten times. The chain uses TRBV28 and TRBJ2-2; 7 bases map to TRBD1. The germline gives CDR1 MDHEN, CDR2 SYDVKM. The CDR3 spans 14 residues. Germline trimming cut 4 bases from V and 6 bases from J; bases unmatched to any gene: 5. CDR3 loop: CASSSYRGPGELFF. The DNA of the CDR3 is TGTGCCAGCAGTTCCTACAGGGGACCCGGGGAGCTGTTTTTT.

This clonotype was recorded at least ten times. The chain employs TRBV29-1 and TRBJ2-1, with D possibly matching TRBD2 (6 bases). Per germline, CDR1 SQVTM and CDR2 ANQGSEA. The CDR3 has 14 amino acids. Trimming removed 8 bases at V and 0 bases at J, with 14 bases between. CDR3 sequence reads: CSLIAVISYNEQFF. In DNA form, the CDR3 reads TGCAGCCTCATAGCGGTGATCTCCTACAATGAGCAGTTCTTC.

This clonotype was picked up many times. The chain uses TRBV10-1 and TRBJ2-7; TRBD1 aligns across 10 bases. J gave up 4 bases and V 4 bases, and 1 base lay outside the gene matches. Per the germline V gene, CDR1 is WNHNN and CDR2 is SYGVQD (reference sequence). CDR3 size: 13 residues. CDR3 sequence reads: CASSGQGAYEQYF. As DNA, the CDR3 is TGCGCCAGCAGTGGACAGGGGGCTTACGAGCAGTACTTC.

This clonotype has ten or more counts. The V call is TRBV27, the J call TRBJ1-1, with unresolved D. In germline, CDR1 is MNHEY, CDR2 SMNVEV (reference sequence). V lost 5 bases and J lost 4, with 17 bases in between. CDR3 length equals 15 residues. The CDR3 sequence is CASSPQLPLGTEAFF. The CDR3 DNA reads TGTGCCAGCAGTCCACAACTTCCCCTGGGCACTGAAGCTTTCTTT.

Many counts were recorded for this clonotype. The rearrangement links TRBV29-1 to TRBJ2-3; TRBD2 agrees at 9 bases. After removal of 4 bases from V and 10 bases from J, the junction contained 6 bases not matched to a gene. The CDR3 is made up of 12 amino acids. From germline, CDR1 is SQVTM and CDR2 ANQGSEA. The DNA of the CDR3 is TGCAGCGTTGTTCCTAGCGGGAAAGCGCAGTATTTT. This gives the protein CSVVPSGKAQYF.

Many counts were recorded for this clonotype. The chain couples TRBV20-1 to TRBJ2-6, with D possibly TRBD1 on 6 matching bases. The V gene's germline CDR1 is DFQATT and CDR2 SNEGSKA (reference sequence). The CDR3 sequence is 15 residues long. Trimming pared 5 bases from V and 2 bases from J, leaving 13 bases between. The CDR3 loop is CSAFRGITGANVLTF. The CDR3 DNA reads TGCAGTGCTTTCAGGGGCATTACTGGGGCCAACGTCCTGACTTTC.

This clonotype was recorded a few times. The chain combines TRBV11-2 with TRBJ1-2, with D perhaps TRBD1 (5 bases). The V gene's germline CDR1 is SGHAT and CDR2 FQNNGV. The CDR3 consists of 14 residues. V was shortened by 5 bases and J by 7 bases, with 17 bases between the two germline ends. CDR3 loop: CASSPSRGLPGYTF. Written as DNA, the CDR3 is TGTGCCAGCAGCCCAAGTCGGGGCCTACCTGGCTACACCTTC.

V gene TRBV4-3 combines with J gene TRBJ2-2; the D is unclear. Trimming left V 3 bases short and J 4 bases short, with 9 bases between. Germline CDR1 and CDR2: LGHNA and YSLEER. This CDR3 region has 14 residues. CDR3 region: CASSHSVGTGELFF. The CDR3 DNA reads TGCGCCAGCAGCCATTCGGTTGGCACCGGGGAGCTGTTTTTT.

In this sample, this clonotype turned up many times. The chain combines TRBV7-2 with TRBJ2-7; the match to TRBD2 covers 9 bases. CDR1 is SGHTA and CDR2 is FQGNSA in the germline V gene. This CDR3 has 17 amino acids. The V gene end was trimmed by 8 bases and the J gene end by 4 bases; junction bases not matched to a gene: 18. The CDR3 region is CASSPSWREGPLYEQYF. In nucleotides, the CDR3 is TGTGCCAGCTCCCCTTCGTGGCGGGAGGGCCCGTTATACGAGCAGTACTTC.

The V call is TRBV5-1, the J call TRBJ1-2; 12 nucleotides align to TRBD1. The CDR3 consists of 16 residues. The germline V gene encodes CDR1 SGHRS and CDR2 YFSETQ. Unmatched junction bases numbered 8, after V lost 0 bases and J lost 8 bases. The CDR3 region is CASSLAGTGGAGGYTF. In DNA, the CDR3 is TGCGCCAGCAGCTTGGCCGGGACAGGGGGCGCGGGAGGCTACACCTTC.

This clonotype was recorded many times. V usage is TRBV7-9 and J usage is TRBJ2-3, with D hard to call. This CDR3 contains 14 residues. V shed 7 bases and J shed 5 bases, with 16 bases lying between them. The germline gives CDR1 SEHNR, CDR2 FQNEAQ (reference sequence). The CDR3 spells CASTLGWSEDTQYF. The CDR3 DNA reads TGTGCCAGCACCTTGGGTTGGTCCGAAGATACGCAGTATTTT.

At least ten counts were recorded for this clonotype. The chain recombines TRBV5-1 with TRBJ2-7; D is ambiguous. The CDR3 consists of 12 residues. V lost 1 base and J 10 bases, leaving 12 bases between the germline ends. The germline CDR1 and CDR2 sequences are SGHRS and YFSETQ. The CDR3, as DNA: TGCGCCAGCAGCTTGTCGGGCGTGTACCAGTACTTC. Its protein product is CASSLSGVYQYF.

J is TRBJ2-7 and V is TRBV10-3; a possible D gene is TRBD2 (5 bases). The V end lost 5 bases, the J end lost 0 bases, and 17 bases lay between the germline ends. There are 16 residues in the CDR3. From germline, CDR1 is ENHRY and CDR2 SYGVKD. The DNA of the CDR3 is TGTGCCATCAGTCCCATATCCGAGAGGGACTCCTACGAGCAGTACTTC. It encodes CAISPISERDSYEQYF.

V and J are TRBV11-2 and TRBJ2-3; 7 bases align to TRBD2. Germline V CDR1 and CDR2: SGHAT, FQNNGV. J gave up 2 bases and V 3 bases, and 5 bases lay outside the gene matches. The CDR3 contains 15 residues. The chain's CDR3 is CASSLREGATDTQYF. CDR3 DNA sequence: TGTGCCAGCAGCTTGAGGGAGGGAGCCACAGATACGCAGTATTTT.

Many counts were recorded for this clonotype. This chain joins TRBV5-1 and TRBJ2-2; 10 positions match TRBD1. V lost 1 base, J lost 7 bases, and 7 bases stayed unmatched. This CDR3 spans 16 amino acids. Germline CDR1 SGHRS, CDR2 YFSETQ. Here the CDR3 DNA reads TGCGCCAGCAGCTTGACCGGGACAGGGGACATCGGGGAGCTGTTTTTT. Protein sequence: CASSLTGTGDIGELFF.

This clonotype came up a few times. The chain is built from TRBV29-1 and TRBJ2-1; perhaps D is TRBD1 or TRBD2 (5 bases each). The CDR3 runs to 13 residues. Germline V CDR1 and CDR2: SQVTM, ANQGSEA. Deletions cut 4 bases from V and 4 bases from J, with 11 bases between. The CDR3 DNA is TGCAGCGTTGGAAGGGACCTTTACAATGAGCAGTTCTTC. It yields the protein CSVGRDLYNEQFF.

V and J are TRBV20-1 and TRBJ2-5; 10 bases align to TRBD2. With 3 bases clipped from V and 0 bases from J, the junction kept 7 bases outside the gene matches. CDR3 length: 16 residues. Germline values: CDR1 DFQATT, CDR2 SNEGSKA (reference sequence). CDR3 coding DNA: TGCAGTGCTAGGGCAGAGCGGGAGGGAAACCAAGAGACCCAGTACTTC. Protein product: CSARAEREGNQETQYF.

This clonotype was seen ten or more times. The gene calls are TRBV5-6 and TRBJ2-7; D possibly matches TRBD1 or TRBD2 (5 bases each). Trimming removed 9 bases at V and 1 base at J, with 14 bases between. Per the germline V gene, CDR1 is SGHDT and CDR2 is YYEEEE. The CDR3 loop spans 13 amino acids. In DNA, the CDR3 is TGTGCCACCTCCCGGGGCCCATCCTACGAGCAGTACTTC. It translates to CATSRGPSYEQYF.

This clonotype has ten or more counts. The rearrangement joins TRBV7-9 to TRBJ2-1; TRBD2 matches at 10 bases. Germline CDR1 reads SEHNR; CDR2 reads FQNEAQ (reference sequence). The CDR3 runs 15 residues. V trimming: 3 bases; J trimming: 8 bases; junction bases outside the gene matches: 7. In DNA form, the CDR3 reads TGTGCCAGCAGCTTCCCGCTAGCGGGAGTCGATGAGCAGTTCTTC. Translating it yields CASSFPLAGVDEQFF.

This clonotype came up many times. The V gene is TRBV2, the J gene TRBJ2-1; TRBD2 aligns across 11 bases. There are 15 residues in the CDR3. Unmatched junction bases numbered 5, after V lost 6 bases and J lost 4 bases. Germline lookup yields CDR1 SNHLY and CDR2 FYNNEI. CDR3 in amino acids: CASRVAGGWYNEQFF. The CDR3 DNA sequence: TGTGCCAGCAGAGTAGCGGGAGGGTGGTACAATGAGCAGTTCTTC.

The rearrangement joins TRBV7-3 to TRBJ2-1, with 11 bases fitting TRBD2. The germline CDR1 and CDR2 sequences are SGHTA and FQGTGA. There are 19 residues in the CDR3. Germline trimming cut 1 base from V and 0 bases from J; bases unmatched to any gene: 8. The CDR3 here is CASSLMGLAEESSYNEQFF. CDR3 nucleotides: TGTGCCAGCAGCTTAATGGGACTAGCGGAGGAGAGCTCCTACAATGAGCAGTTCTTC.